The next 15 T cell receptor beta chains were all read from a single sample in a study of healthy donors' naive CD4 and CD8 T cells. Each TCR library used approximately 500 ng of total RNA and a linear amplification protocol. Using its own MiXCR run on the reads, TCRdb lists one record per CDR3 protein. This table has about 180,000 distinct CDR3 sequences, around three quarters appearing once. The material sequenced was naive CD4+ and CD8+ T cells sorted from blood, pooled from several donors. The receptors were gathered from a pool of human donors in good health; the sample pools cells from several healthy donors.

For this clonotype: The junction departs from the called germline gene at one end, perhaps through a read error. The V gene is TRBV29-1, the J gene TRBJ2-1; D may be TRBD2 (5 bases). CDR1 and CDR2 from the germline V gene are SQVTM and ANQGSEA. This CDR3 is built from 8 residues. The DNA of the CDR3 is TGCAGCGTGGACTCAGGCTACTTC. It yields the protein CSVDSGYF.

The chain combines TRBV20-1 with TRBJ1-5; D call uncertain. V was clipped by 3 bases and J by 0 bases, with 12 bases between them. Germline-derived CDR1 and CDR2 are DFQATT and SNEGSKA (reference sequence). CDR3 size: 15 residues. This CDR3 is CSASSSIYSNQPQHF. Written as DNA, the CDR3 is TGCAGTGCTAGTAGCAGTATCTATAGCAATCAGCCCCAGCATTTT.

This clonotype occurred once. The CDR3: CAILAVSGANVLTF. The CDR3 DNA sequence: TGTGCCATCCTTGCCGTCTCTGGGGCCAACGTCCTGACTTTC. This rearrangement joins TRBV6-2 or TRBV6-3 to TRBJ2-6; no reliable D call. With 10 bases removed from V and 0 bases from J, the gap between germline ends came to 10 bases. The germline V gene encodes CDR1 MNHEY and CDR2 SVGEGT. The CDR3 runs to 14 residues.

The V call is TRBV29-1, the J call TRBJ2-1, with D perhaps TRBD1 (5 bases). Trimming took off 4 bases at V and 4 bases at J, with 17 bases between the two ends. The CDR3 is made up of 15 amino acids. Per germline, CDR1 SQVTM and CDR2 ANQGSEA. DNA of the CDR3: TGCAGCGTTGCTTCTAGGGGCAGGGTGTACAATGAGCAGTTCTTC. Translating it yields CSVASRGRVYNEQFF.

This chain uses TRBV6-5 with TRBJ2-7; D tentatively reads TRBD1 or TRBD2 (5 bases each). The CDR3 sequence is 16 residues long. CDR1 is MNHEY, CDR2 SVGAGI, per germline. V was trimmed by 0 bases and J by 0 bases, leaving 12 bases between them. As DNA, the CDR3 is TGTGCCAGCAGTTACTCCGGGACCGCCATCTCCTACGAGCAGTACTTC. It encodes CASSYSGTAISYEQYF.

The gene calls are TRBV29-1 and TRBJ1-2; 9 bases are shared with TRBD1. V lost 3 bases to trimming and J lost 6 bases; unmatched junction nucleotides: 14. There are 16 residues in the CDR3. Looked up from germline, CDR1 is SQVTM and CDR2 is ANQGSEA. CDR3 bases: TGCAGCGTTGACCCTGGAGCGGGAACAGGGGGCGATGGCTACACCTTC. As protein: CSVDPGAGTGGDGYTF.

This clonotype was detected a few times. This chain joins TRBV19 and TRBJ2-7, with D perhaps matching TRBD1 (6 bases). This CDR3 has 14 amino acids. From germline, CDR1 is LNHDA and CDR2 SQIVND (reference sequence). The V and J ends lost 5 bases and 3 bases respectively, with 14 bases between them. The CDR3 reads CASSLRGSVYEQYF. CDR3 nucleotide sequence: TGTGCCAGTAGTTTAAGGGGGAGTGTCTACGAGCAGTACTTC.

The chain carries TRBV5-1 and TRBJ1-1; D gene unclear. The CDR3 has 11 amino acids. The V and J ends lost 5 bases and 3 bases respectively, with 5 bases between them. Germline V gene data show CDR1 as SGHRS and CDR2 as YFSETQ. In DNA, the CDR3 is TGCGCCAGCAGAACCCACACTGAAGCTTTCTTT. Its translation: CASRTHTEAFF. The entire variable domain, with the rest obtained from reference TRBV5-1 and TRBJ1-1, is as follows: KAGVTQTPRYLIKTRGQQVTLSCSPISGHRSVSWYQQTPGQGLQFLFEYFSETQRNKGNFPGRFSGRQFSNSRSEMNVSTLELGDSALYLCASRTHTEAFFGQGTRLTVV.

The chain recombines TRBV6-5 with TRBJ1-2, with 9 bases aligning to TRBD1. The CDR3 spans 14 residues. Germline lookup yields CDR1 MNHEY and CDR2 SVGAGI. Unmatched junction bases numbered 8, after V lost 6 bases and J lost 6 bases. The chain's CDR3 is CASRTGQGIHGYTF. The CDR3 nucleotides are TGTGCCAGCAGGACGGGACAGGGTATCCATGGCTACACCTTC.

V and J are TRBV29-1 and TRBJ1-2; D unresolved. V lost 4 bases and J 0 bases, leaving 6 bases between the germline ends. From germline, CDR1 is SQVTM and CDR2 ANQGSEA. The CDR3 sequence is 12 residues long. In nucleotides, the CDR3 is TGCAGCGTTGGTTCCTCTAACTATGGCTACACCTTC. Amino acid sequence: CSVGSSNYGYTF.

The J gene is TRBJ2-7, the V gene TRBV6-5, with 10 positions matching TRBD1. V trimming: 4 bases; J trimming: 3 bases; junction bases outside the gene matches: 6. The CDR3 has 15 amino acids. Germline assignment: CDR1 MNHEY and CDR2 SVGAGI. The CDR3 is CASSSPGQGNYEQYF. Here the CDR3 DNA reads TGTGCCAGCAGTTCGCCGGGACAGGGGAACTACGAGCAGTACTTC.

J is TRBJ2-7 and V is TRBV6-5; D may match TRBD1 or TRBD2 (5 bases each). Trimming took 4 bases from V and 2 from J, leaving 15 bases between them. Germline lookup yields CDR1 MNHEY and CDR2 SVGAGI. CDR3 length: 15 amino acids. This CDR3 is CASSFPRDGTYEQYF. Here the CDR3 DNA reads TGTGCCAGCAGTTTCCCTCGGGACGGCACCTACGAGCAGTACTTC.

In its sample, this clonotype was seen a few times. This chain joins TRBV12-3 or TRBV12-4 and TRBJ1-1; the D gene is possibly TRBD1 (5 bases). Trimming took off 2 bases at V and 7 bases at J, with 14 bases between the two ends. The CDR3 runs 14 residues. For the CDR3, the DNA is TGTGCCAGCAGTTTAAGGGGCTCCTACGGTGAAGCTTTCTTT. Residues: CASSLRGSYGEAFF.

V and J are TRBV27 and TRBJ2-1; 9 positions agree with TRBD1. The germline V gene has CDR1 MNHEY and CDR2 SMNVEV (reference sequence). The CDR3 runs to 16 residues. V lost 5 bases, J lost 7 bases, and 12 bases stayed unmatched. The CDR3 is CASSPLSGTGRNEQFF. CDR3 DNA sequence: TGTGCCAGCAGTCCACTTTCGGGGACAGGGAGGAATGAGCAGTTCTTC.

V and J are TRBV29-1 and TRBJ2-1; 13 bases match TRBD2. The J segment lost 5 bases and the V segment lost 8 bases, leaving 18 bases of the junction unmatched. Per the germline V gene, CDR1 is SQVTM and CDR2 is ANQGSEA. There are 18 residues in the CDR3. The DNA for the CDR3 is TGCAGCCTTAGGGGACTAGCGGGACCCACGGGGCTTCACAATGAGCAGTTCTTC. This encodes CSLRGLAGPTGLHNEQFF.